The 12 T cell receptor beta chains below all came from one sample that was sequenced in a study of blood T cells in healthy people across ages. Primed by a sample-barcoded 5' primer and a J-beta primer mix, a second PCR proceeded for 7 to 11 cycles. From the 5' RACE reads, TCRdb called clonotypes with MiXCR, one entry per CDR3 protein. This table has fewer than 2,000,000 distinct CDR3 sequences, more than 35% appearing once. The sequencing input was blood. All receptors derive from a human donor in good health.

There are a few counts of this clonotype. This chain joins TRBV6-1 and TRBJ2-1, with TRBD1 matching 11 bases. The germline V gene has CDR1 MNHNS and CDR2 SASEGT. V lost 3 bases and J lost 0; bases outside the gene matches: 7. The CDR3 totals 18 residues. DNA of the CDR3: TGTGCCAGCAGTGAGGTTTACGGGACAGGGGGCTCCTACAATGAGCAGTTCTTC. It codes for CASSEVYGTGGSYNEQFF.

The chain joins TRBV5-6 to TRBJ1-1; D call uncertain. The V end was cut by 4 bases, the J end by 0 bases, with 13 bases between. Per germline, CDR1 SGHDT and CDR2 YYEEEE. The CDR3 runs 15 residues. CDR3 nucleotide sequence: TGTGCCAGCAGCCACCGGGCCAAACTGAACACTGAAGCTTTCTTT. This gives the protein CASSHRAKLNTEAFF.

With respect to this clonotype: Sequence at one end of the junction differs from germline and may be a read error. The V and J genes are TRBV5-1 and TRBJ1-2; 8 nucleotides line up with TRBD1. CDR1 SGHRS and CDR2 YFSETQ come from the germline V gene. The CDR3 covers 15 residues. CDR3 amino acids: CTSSLRGQDSRGYTF. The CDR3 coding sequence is TGCACCAGCAGCTTAAGGGGACAGGATTCCCGCGGCTACACCTTC.

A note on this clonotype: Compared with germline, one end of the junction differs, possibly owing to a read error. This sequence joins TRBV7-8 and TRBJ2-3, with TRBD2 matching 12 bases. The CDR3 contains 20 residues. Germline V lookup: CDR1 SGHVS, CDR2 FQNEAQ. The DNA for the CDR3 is TGTGCCAGCAGCCGAATACTCCTAGCGGGGGGGCCGATCGGCACGGATACGCAGTATTTT. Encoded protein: CASSRILLAGGPIGTDTQYF.

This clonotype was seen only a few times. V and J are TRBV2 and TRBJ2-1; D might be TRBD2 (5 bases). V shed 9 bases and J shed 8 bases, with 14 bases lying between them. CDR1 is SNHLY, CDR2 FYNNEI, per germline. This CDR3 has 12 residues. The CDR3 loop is CASRFEGDEQFF. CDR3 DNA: TGTGCCAGTCGCTTCGAGGGAGATGAGCAGTTCTTC.

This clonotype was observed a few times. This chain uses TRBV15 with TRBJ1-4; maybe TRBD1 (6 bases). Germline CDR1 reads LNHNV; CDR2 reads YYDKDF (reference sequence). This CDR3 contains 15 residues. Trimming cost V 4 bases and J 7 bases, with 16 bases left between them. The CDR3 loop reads CATSTGDRGSEKLFF. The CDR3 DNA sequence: TGTGCCACCAGCACGGGGGATAGGGGGAGTGAAAAACTGTTTTTT.

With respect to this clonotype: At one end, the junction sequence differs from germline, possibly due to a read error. The CDR3 nucleotides read TGTGCCAGCAGTCCAAGAGGACTAGATCCGCAGTATTTT. It specifies CASSPRGLDPQYF. This chain connects TRBV12-3 or TRBV12-4 to TRBJ2-3; 7 bases are shared with TRBD2. The CDR3 totals 13 residues.

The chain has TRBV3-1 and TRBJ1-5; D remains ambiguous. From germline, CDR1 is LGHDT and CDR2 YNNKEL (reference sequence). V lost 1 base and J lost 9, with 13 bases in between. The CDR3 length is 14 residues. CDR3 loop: CASSQGRGDWPQHF. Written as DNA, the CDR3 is TGTGCCAGCAGCCAAGGCCGCGGTGACTGGCCCCAGCATTTT.

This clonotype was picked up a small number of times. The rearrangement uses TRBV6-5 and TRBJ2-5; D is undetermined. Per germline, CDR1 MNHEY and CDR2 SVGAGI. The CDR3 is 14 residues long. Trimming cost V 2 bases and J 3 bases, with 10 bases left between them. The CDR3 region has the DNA TGTGCCAGCAGTTACCTCGGGTCTGAAGAGACCCAGTACTTC. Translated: CASSYLGSEETQYF.

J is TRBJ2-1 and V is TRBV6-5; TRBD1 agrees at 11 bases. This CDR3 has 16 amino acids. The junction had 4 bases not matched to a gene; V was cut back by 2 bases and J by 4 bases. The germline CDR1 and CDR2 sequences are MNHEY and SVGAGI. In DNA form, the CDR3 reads TGTGCCAGCAGTTACGGGACAGGGGGTTTTTACAATGAGCAGTTCTTC. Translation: CASSYGTGGFYNEQFF.

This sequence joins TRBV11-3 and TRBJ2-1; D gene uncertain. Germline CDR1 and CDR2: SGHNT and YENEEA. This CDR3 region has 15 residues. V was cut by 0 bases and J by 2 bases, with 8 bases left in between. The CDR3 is CASSLDFSTYNEQFF. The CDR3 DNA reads TGTGCCAGCAGCTTAGATTTTAGCACCTACAATGAGCAGTTCTTC.

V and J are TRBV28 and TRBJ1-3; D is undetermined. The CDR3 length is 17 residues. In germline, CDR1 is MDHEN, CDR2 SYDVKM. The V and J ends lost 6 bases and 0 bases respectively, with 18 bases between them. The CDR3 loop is CASSFTGGQSSGNTIYF. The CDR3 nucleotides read TGTGCCAGCAGCTTCACCGGCGGGCAATCCTCTGGAAACACCATATATTTT.